One T cell receptor beta chain is described in this entry. Other DNA variants within this sample encode the same CDR3. Time point denoted: after dendritic cell vaccination, including at tumor progression/relapse. All glioblastoma patients lacked an isocitrate dehydrogenase mutation. The table came from immunoSEQ multiplex PCR; TCRdb's copy has only in-frame clones and leaves some out. Here the sample spans approximately 50,000 clones, more than 75% being singletons. The sample belongs to a study of glioma-infiltrating T cells after dendritic cell vaccination. The CDR3 is made up of 14 amino acids. Germline V gene sequence: CDR1 SGHDN, CDR2 FVKESK. Trimming pared 2 bases from V and 4 bases from J, leaving 6 bases between.

The sequence was collected from a human donor with glioblastoma. The source material was blood, sampled after dendritic cell vaccination. The V call is TRBV14, the J call TRBJ1-6; unclear D gene. The CDR3 DNA reads as TGTGCCAGCAGCCAACGAGGGTATAATTCACCCCTCCACTTT. Its protein is CASSQRGYNSPLHF. Supplemented by reference TRBV14 and TRBJ1-6, the full variable domain reads EAGVTQFPSHSVIEKGQTVTLRCDPISGHDNLYWYRRVMGKEIKFLLHFVKESKQDESGMPNNRFLAERTGGTYSTLKVQPAELEDSGVYFCASSQRGYNSPLHFGNGTRLTVT.